A selection of T cell receptor beta chains follows, all from one sample in a study of control samples from healthy donors and cancer patients. The repertoire was sequenced with immunoSEQ multiplex PCR; TCRdb's copy has only in-frame clones and lacks some. Of 200,000 or so clones detected, 85% to 95% appear once; the ten largest clones hold over 1.2%. Sequenced material: blood. The receptor set was obtained from a man between 45 and 60 years old in good health. The CDR3 runs from the conserved cysteine through the conserved F or W. D genes are given only for firm matches. Some rows have no size entry. The others give once, few or many, or a class for an expanded clone.

>TRBJ1-1|TRBD1|TRBV6-5|.
TGTGCCAGCAGTTCCCTGGGGCAGGGGGTGAACACTGAAGCTTTCTTT
CASSSLGQGVNTEAFF
>TRBJ2-2|.|TRBV28|.
TGTGCCAGCACGGACTGGGGGGCGGGGGAGCTGTTTTTT
CASTDWGAGELFF
>TRBJ1-3|.|TRBV6-5|few
TGTGCCAGCAGTTTGACGGGGGGGACTGGAAACACCATATATTTT
CASSLTGGTGNTIYF
>TRBJ2-7|TRBD1|TRBV28|.
TGTGCCAGCAGTGCGCTGGGACAGGGCTACGAGCAGTACTTC
CASSALGQGYEQYF
>TRBJ2-3|TRBD2|TRBV10-2|.
TGCGCCAGCGGATCCGGGACTAGCGGGGTGAAGTACGCAGATACGCAGTATTTT
CASGSGTSGVKYADTQYF
>TRBJ1-2|.|TRBV5-4|.
TGTGCCAGCAGCCAGGCCGGGGACCCCCCTGGCTACACCTTC
CASSQAGDPPGYTF
>TRBJ2-1|.|TRBV5-1|.
TGCGCCAGCAGCTTAGACGGGGTTCCCTCCTACAATGAGCAGTTCTTC
CASSLDGVPSYNEQFF
>TRBJ1-2|.|TRBV30|.
TGTGCCTGGAGTGTAAAAGGGTGGGGCTACACCTTC
CAWSVKGWGYTF
>TRBJ2-1|.|TRBV4-1|.
TGCGCCAGCAGCCAAGAAGTGGGCTACTCCTACAATGAGCAGTTCTTC
CASSQEVGYSYNEQFF
>TRBJ2-3|.|TRBV6-5|.
TGTGCCAGCAGACTCGACGGCACAGATACGCAGTATTTT
CASRLDGTDTQYF
>TRBJ1-6|.|TRBV19|.
TGTGCCAGTGGGAGAACGCTTACTTCACCCCTCCACTTT
CASGRTLTSPLHF
>TRBJ2-2|.|TRBV14|.
TGTGCCAGCAGCCAAGTTTGGGGGACGGAAGAAATGAACACCGGGGAGCTGTTTTTT
CASSQVWGTEEMNTGELFF
>TRBJ1-1|TRBD1|TRBV18|.
TGTGCCAGCTCACCGGGGACAGGAAGATTGAACACTGAAGCTTTCTTT
CASSPGTGRLNTEAFF
>TRBJ2-5|TRBD2|TRBV5-4|.
TGTGCCAGCAGTCCTAGCGGGGTATGGAAGACCCAGTACTTC
CASSPSGVWKTQYF
>TRBJ2-5|.|TRBV18|.
TGTGCCAGCTCAGCCATAGTACAAGAGACCCAGTACTTC
CASSAIVQETQYF
>TRBJ2-3|.|TRBV10-3|.
TGTGCCATCAGTGCGACAGGGACTAGCACAGATACGCAGTATTTT
CAISATGTSTDTQYF
>TRBJ1-1|TRBD1|TRBV2|.
TGTGCCAGCAGCGCGGGACAGACAACTGAAGCTTTCTTT
CASSAGQTTEAFF
>TRBJ2-5|TRBD1|TRBV5-1|.
TGCGCCAGCAGCAAACAGGGGACCCAAGAGACCCAGTACTTC
CASSKQGTQETQYF
>TRBJ1-2|.|TRBV28|.
TGTGCCAGCAGTTTGGAGAGGTATGGCTACACCTTC
CASSLERYGYTF
>TRBJ2-7|TRBD2|TRBV9|.
TGTGCCAGCAGCGCCCGGGGACTAGCGGGGGCGGGGGAGCAGTACTTC
CASSARGLAGAGEQYF
>TRBJ1-2|.|TRBV3-1/TRBV3-2|.
TGTGCCAGCAGCCAAGACCTCTACAGGGTTGGTAGCTATGGCTACACCTTC
CASSQDLYRVGSYGYTF
>TRBJ1-2|.|TRBV5-4|.
TGTGCCAGCAGCTTGGTGGGGGGGGCCCAAGGTGGCTACACCTTC
CASSLVGGAQGGYTF
>TRBJ2-7|.|TRBV7-9|.
TGTGCCAGCAGCTTGCTCGGTTCCTACGAGCAGTACTTC
CASSLLGSYEQYF
>TRBJ2-5|.|TRBV10-1|.
TGCGCCAGCAGTGAATCGAAAGTTCAAGAGACCCAGTACTTC
CASSESKVQETQYF
>TRBJ1-5|.|TRBV11-2|once
TGTGCCAGCAGCTCGCGGGGGGGAAGCAATCAGCCCCAGCATTTT
CASSSRGGSNQPQHF
>TRBJ1-1|TRBD1|TRBV2|few
TGTGCCAGCAGTGCTGGACAGGTGAACACTGAAGCTTTCTTT
CASSAGQVNTEAFF
>TRBJ2-5|.|TRBV5-1|.
TGCGCCAGCAGCTTCGTGTCGGGAAGTCGGGAGACCCAGTACTTC
CASSFVSGSRETQYF
>TRBJ1-1|.|TRBV28|.
TGTGCCAGCAGTTCCTATGACAGGCTGAACACTGAAGCTTTCTTT
CASSSYDRLNTEAFF
>TRBJ1-1|.|TRBV20-1|.
TGCAGAGGGGCGATGAACACTGAAGCTTTCTTT
CRGAMNTEAFF
>TRBJ2-2|.|TRBV6-6|.
TGTGCCAGCAGTCAATGGTGGCGCACCGGGGAGCTGTTTTTT
CASSQWWRTGELFF
>TRBJ2-2|.|TRBV14|.
TGTGCCAGCAGCCAAGATATCCAGCACCCCGGGGAGCTGTTTTTT
CASSQDIQHPGELFF
>TRBJ2-1|.|TRBV28|.
TGTGCCAGCAGTTTCGGGGTGTTGGGGGCCAAGGAGCAGTTCTTC
CASSFGVLGAKEQFF
>TRBJ1-1|.|TRBV6-5|.
TGTGCCAGCAGTTACCTAGGACAAAACACTGAAGCTTTCTTT
CASSYLGQNTEAFF
>TRBJ2-2|.|TRBV18|.
TGTGCCAGCTCACCACGAGAGGGCACCGGGGAGCTGTTTTTT
CASSPREGTGELFF
>TRBJ2-1|TRBD2|TRBV27|.
TGTGCCAGCAGTTTATGGTCGACGGGGGGGTACAATGAGCAGTTCTTC
CASSLWSTGGYNEQFF
>TRBJ1-5|.|TRBV30|few
TGTGCCTGGAGTGTACGGGGAAATGGCAATCAGCCCCAGCATTTT
CAWSVRGNGNQPQHF
>TRBJ2-5|.|TRBV7-2|.
TGTGCCAGCAGCTTACAAGTACGAGAGACCCAGTACTTC
CASSLQVRETQYF
>TRBJ2-7|.|TRBV9|.
TGTGCCAGCAGCGTAGGCGAGGGACTCTACGAGCAGTACTTC
CASSVGEGLYEQYF
>TRBJ2-7|TRBD1|TRBV27|.
TGTGCCAGCACCTTTACCGGGACAGGCTCCTACGAGCAGTACTTC
CASTFTGTGSYEQYF
>TRBJ1-1|.|TRBV11-3|.
TGTGCCAGCAGCTTAGGCGGGGGGGGCACTGAAGCTTTCTTT
CASSLGGGGTEAFF
>TRBJ2-6|TRBD1|TRBV9|.
TGTGCCAGCAGCGCGCTTTGGACAGGCCCCTCTGGGGCCAACGTCCTGACTTTC
CASSALWTGPSGANVLTF
>TRBJ1-3|.|TRBV6-5|.
TGTGCCAGCAGCCGTCGGAGTTCCGCTGGAAACACCATATATTTT
CASSRRSSAGNTIYF